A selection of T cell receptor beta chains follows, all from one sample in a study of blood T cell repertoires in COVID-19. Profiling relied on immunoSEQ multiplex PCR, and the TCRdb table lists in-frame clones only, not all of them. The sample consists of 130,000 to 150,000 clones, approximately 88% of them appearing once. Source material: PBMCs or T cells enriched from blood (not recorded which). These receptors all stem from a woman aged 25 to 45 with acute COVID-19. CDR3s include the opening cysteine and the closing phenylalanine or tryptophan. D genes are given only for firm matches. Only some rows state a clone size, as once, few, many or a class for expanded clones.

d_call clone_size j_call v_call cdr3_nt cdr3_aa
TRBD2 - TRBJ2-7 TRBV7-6 TGTGCCAGCAGCCCGAGGACTAGCGGAGCTTACGAGCAGTACTTC CASSPRTSGAYEQYF
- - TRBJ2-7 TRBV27 TGTGCCAGCACCCCTTATCCTGGGGCCGTCTACGAGCAGTACTTC CASTPYPGAVYEQYF
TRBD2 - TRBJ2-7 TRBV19 TGTGCCAGTAGCCCGGCACGGGGGGTCGAGCAGTACTTC CASSPARGVEQYF
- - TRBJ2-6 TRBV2 TGTGCCAGCAGTGAAGGGGGAGCTGGGGCCAACGTCCTGACTTTC CASSEGGAGANVLTF
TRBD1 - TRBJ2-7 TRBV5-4 TGTGCCAGCAGCTCGTTATCCGGGACAGGGACCGAGCAGTACTTC CASSSLSGTGTEQYF
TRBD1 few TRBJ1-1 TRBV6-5 TGTGCCAGCAGTTACACGGGGGACAGAGAAGCTTTCTTT CASSYTGDREAFF
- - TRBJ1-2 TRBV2 TGTGCCAGCAGCAACGTTAGCTATGGCTACACCTTC CASSNVSYGYTF
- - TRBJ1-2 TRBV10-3 TGTGCCATCAGCCAATCGCTAGATCCCCTCTATGGCTACACCTTC CAISQSLDPLYGYTF
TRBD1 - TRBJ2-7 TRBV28 TGTGCCAGCAGCCCACGGACAGGGTGGCGCCACGAGCAGTACTTC CASSPRTGWRHEQYF
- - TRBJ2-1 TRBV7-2 TGTGCCAGCAGCCCCTGGACTCCTTACAATGAGCAGTTCTTC CASSPWTPYNEQFF
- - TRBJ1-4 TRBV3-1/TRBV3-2 TGTGCCAGCAAATTTTCAGGGCCAACTAATGAAAAACTGTTTTTT CASKFSGPTNEKLFF
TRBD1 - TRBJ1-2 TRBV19 TGTGCCAGTAGTGAGGGGGCCGCTCTTGGCTATGGCTACACCTTC CASSEGAALGYGYTF
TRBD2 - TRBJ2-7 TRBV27 TGTGCCAGCAGAGAGGCGGGAGCGTTTTACGAGCAGTACTTC CASREAGAFYEQYF